A single sample gave rise to the 27 T cell receptor beta chains below, sequenced in a study of cytomegalovirus exposure and HLA in healthy donors. Sequencing was performed with immunoSEQ multiplex PCR; in TCRdb, only in-frame clones are kept and a portion is missing. The sample records about 220,000 clones, just over 85% being singletons. The sequencing input was PBMCs. The receptors shown here come from a woman between 18 and 29 years old in good health and CMV-seronegative.

Details on this clone: Germline and junction disagree at one end, which may indicate a read error. The rearrangement links TRBV6-5 to TRBJ2-7; tentatively, D is TRBD1 (6 bases). Germline lookup yields CDR1 MNHEY and CDR2 SVGAGI. The CDR3 totals 14 residues. CDR3 sequence (DNA): TGTGCCAGCAGTGACTCCCCACAGGGCTACGAGCAGTACTTC. This gives the protein CASSDSPQGYEQYF.

The rearrangement uses TRBV1 and TRBJ2-1; TRBD2 is the table's D call, not checked against the DNA. TRBV1 is a known pseudogene. CDR3 size: 17 residues. CDR3 in amino acids: CTSSQVAGTSVYNEQFF. The DNA of the CDR3 is TGCACCAGCAGCCAAGTGGCGGGGACTAGCGTTTACAATGAGCAGTTCTTC.

This rearrangement joins TRBV12-5 to TRBJ2-5, with D possibly being TRBD2 (5 bases). Per the germline V gene, CDR1 is LGHNT and CDR2 is FRNRAP. The CDR3 runs 12 residues. Trimming cost V 9 bases and J 5 bases, with 13 bases left between them. CDR3 region: CASSGSRETQYF. The CDR3 DNA is TGTGCTAGCTCGGGGAGTCGGGAGACCCAGTACTTC. Complete variable domain (other parts from reference TRBV12-5 and TRBJ2-5): DARVTQTPRHKVTEMGQEVTMRCQPILGHNTVFWYRQTMMQGLELLAYFRNRAPLDDSGMPKDRFSAEMPDATLATLKIQPSEPRDSAVYFCASSGSRETQYFGPGTRLLVL.

The V call is TRBV2, the J call TRBJ2-3; TRBD2 aligns across 10 bases. The V gene's germline CDR1 is SNHLY and CDR2 FYNNEI. With 6 bases clipped from V and 4 bases from J, the junction kept 1 base outside the gene matches. This CDR3 has 13 residues. The CDR3 loop reads CASSGTSADTQYF. The CDR3, as DNA: TGTGCCAGCAGCGGGACTAGCGCAGATACGCAGTATTTT. Full variable domain (rest looked up from reference TRBV2 and TRBJ2-3): EPEVTQTPSHQVTQMGQEVILRCVPISNHLYFYWYRQILGQKVEFLVSFYNNEISEKSEIFDDQFSVERPDGSNFTLKIRSTKLEDSAMYFCASSGTSADTQYFGPGTRLTVL.

V usage is TRBV11-1 and J usage is TRBJ2-1, with TRBD2 matching over 10 bases. There are 17 residues in the CDR3. V lost 3 bases, J lost 2 bases, and 7 bases stayed unmatched. CDR1 SGHAT and CDR2 FQDESV come from the germline V gene (reference sequence). For the CDR3, the DNA is TGTGCCAGCAGCTTCGGGGCTAGCGGGAGCCCCTACAATGAGCAGTTCTTC. Translation gives CASSFGASGSPYNEQFF.

The chain recombines TRBV5-6 with TRBJ1-2; D is perhaps TRBD1 (5 bases). The CDR3 extends over 15 amino acids. Trimming removed 1 base at V and 5 bases at J, with 15 bases between. The germline V gene has CDR1 SGHDT and CDR2 YYEEEE. The CDR3: CASSLQQAPDYGYTF. The CDR3 DNA reads TGTGCCAGCAGCTTGCAACAGGCCCCCGATTATGGCTACACCTTC.

The chain combines TRBV4-1 with TRBJ1-1, with 7 bases lining up with TRBD1. The J segment lost 2 bases and the V segment lost 5 bases, leaving 5 bases of the junction unmatched. The CDR3 has 14 residues. Germline V gives CDR1 MGHRA, CDR2 YSYEKL. Written as DNA, the CDR3 is TGCGCCAGCAGCGCGACAGGGCTCAACACTGAAGCTTTCTTT. It is translated as CASSATGLNTEAFF.

The V gene is TRBV2, the J gene TRBJ2-5, with TRBD1 matching 11 bases. V was pared by 1 base and J by 5 bases, with 3 bases of the junction left unmatched. This CDR3 region has 15 residues. Germline V lookup: CDR1 SNHLY, CDR2 FYNNEI. The CDR3 loop reads CASSEDRDRGETQYF. CDR3 bases: TGTGCCAGCAGTGAAGACCGGGACAGGGGGGAGACCCAGTACTTC.

The V and J genes are TRBV7-9 and TRBJ2-5, with 7 bases aligning to TRBD2. CDR1 and CDR2 from the germline V gene are SEHNR and FQNEAQ (reference sequence). CDR3 size: 14 residues. V was clipped by 4 bases and J by 1 base; unmatched bases: 3. The CDR3 protein is CASSYTGGQETQYF. The CDR3 region has the DNA TGTGCCAGCAGCTACACGGGGGGCCAAGAGACCCAGTACTTC.

The chain joins TRBV5-8 to TRBJ1-1, with D maybe TRBD1 (5 bases). CDR3 length: 15 amino acids. Germline V gene lookup returns CDR1 SGHTS and CDR2 YDEGEE. V was clipped by 4 bases and J by 2 bases, with 15 bases between them. This CDR3 reads CASSPTPTVNTEAFF. The CDR3 nucleotides are TGTGCCAGCAGCCCAACACCGACAGTTAACACTGAAGCTTTCTTT.

The V and J genes are TRBV19 and TRBJ2-2, with D uncertain. Germline V gene lookup returns CDR1 LNHDA and CDR2 SQIVND (reference sequence). The germline V and J ends were trimmed by 2 bases and 7 bases, with 8 bases remaining between them. The CDR3 length is 13 residues. CDR3 residues: CASSITSSGELFF. DNA of the CDR3: TGTGCCAGTAGTATAACCTCCAGCGGGGAGCTGTTTTTT.

The chain joins TRBV27 to TRBJ2-7; D is possibly TRBD2 (7 bases). CDR1 is MNHEY and CDR2 is SMNVEV in the germline V gene (reference sequence). Trimming cost V 5 bases and J 3 bases, with 14 bases left between them. CDR3 length equals 14 residues. CDR3 nucleotides: TGTGCCAGCAGTCCTAGGGGGGGACTCTACGAGCAGTACTTC. This codes for CASSPRGGLYEQYF.

The chain recombines TRBV7-9 with TRBJ2-2; possible D gene TRBD1, 6 bases. The germline V gene encodes CDR1 SEHNR and CDR2 FQNEAQ (reference sequence). CDR3 size: 14 residues. Trimming left V 5 bases short and J 6 bases short, with 13 bases between. The chain's CDR3 is CASSLDSRAGELFF. The CDR3 nucleotides read TGTGCCAGCAGCCTGGACAGTAGAGCCGGGGAGCTGTTTTTT.

The chain combines TRBV19 with TRBJ1-5; maybe TRBD1 (5 bases). The length of the CDR3 is 15 residues. V was trimmed by 3 bases and J by 7 bases, leaving 16 bases between them. The germline CDR1 and CDR2 sequences are LNHDA and SQIVND (reference sequence). CDR3 in DNA: TGTGCCAGTAGTATCGCCGGGGGGTCTGTACAGCCCCAGCATTTT. Its protein is CASSIAGGSVQPQHF.

V and J are TRBV27 and TRBJ1-1, with 7 bases matching TRBD1. J gave up 5 bases and V 5 bases, and 5 bases lay outside the gene matches. There are 13 residues in the CDR3. Germline V CDR1 and CDR2: MNHEY, SMNVEV (reference sequence). In DNA form, the CDR3 reads TGTGCCAGCAGTAAGACAGGGTGGACTGAAGCTTTCTTT. This encodes CASSKTGWTEAFF.

This clone was observed a single time. This sequence joins TRBV7-9 and TRBJ2-7; 7 nucleotides align to TRBD2. This CDR3 has 13 residues. The germline CDR1 and CDR2 sequences are SEHNR and FQNEAQ (reference sequence). The V gene end was trimmed by 8 bases and the J gene end by 10 bases; junction bases not matched to a gene: 14. The CDR3 nucleotides read TGTGCCAGCGTGACCTCGGGACTACAAAAACAGTACTTC. Translating it yields CASVTSGLQKQYF.

V is TRBV7-2 and J is TRBJ2-1, with 14 bases that match TRBD2. The CDR3 has 16 residues. The V and J ends lost 5 bases and 6 bases, in that order; junction bases with no gene match: 6. Germline assignment: CDR1 SGHTA and CDR2 FQGNSA. CDR3 in DNA: TGTGCCAGCAGCCCCCCGGGACTAGCGGGAGTCAATGAGCAGTTCTTC. Its translation is CASSPPGLAGVNEQFF.

This chain links TRBV15 with TRBJ2-3; D gene uncertain. Germline-derived CDR1 and CDR2 are LNHNV and YYDKDF (reference sequence). The CDR3 is 14 residues long. V dropped 5 bases and J dropped 4 bases, with 13 bases sitting between them. The CDR3 reads CATSAHSVPDTQYF. The CDR3 nucleotides read TGTGCCACCAGCGCACACAGTGTGCCAGATACGCAGTATTTT.

This chain uses TRBV4-3 with TRBJ1-1; weak D call: TRBD1 (6 bases). The CDR3 sequence is 14 residues long. Trimming shortened V by 2 bases and J by 1 base, and 8 bases separated the two germline ends. Germline V gene data show CDR1 as LGHNA and CDR2 as YSLEER. The CDR3 sequence is CASSQIGGNTEAFF. In DNA form, the CDR3 reads TGCGCCAGCAGCCAAATAGGGGGGAACACTGAAGCTTTCTTT.

The chain has TRBV9 and TRBJ2-4; D is undetermined. The CDR3 is made up of 14 amino acids. Germline V gene lookup returns CDR1 SGDLS and CDR2 YYNGEE. With 0 bases removed from V and 7 bases from J, the gap between germline ends came to 11 bases. This chain's CDR3 is CASSVEGSSNIQYF. CDR3 DNA sequence: TGTGCCAGCAGCGTAGAAGGTAGCAGCAACATTCAGTACTTC.

V is TRBV4-3 and J is TRBJ2-1, with 11 positions matching TRBD2. Trimming took 2 bases from V and 6 from J; bases not matched to a gene: 3. This CDR3 spans 15 amino acids. Germline values: CDR1 LGHNA, CDR2 YSLEER. CDR3 protein: CASSQLAGGLNEQFF. Written as DNA, the CDR3 is TGCGCCAGCAGCCAATTAGCGGGAGGGCTCAATGAGCAGTTCTTC.

This clone appeared a single time. This sequence joins TRBV2 and TRBJ1-4; 8 positions agree with TRBD1. CDR3 size: 15 residues. Germline-derived CDR1 and CDR2 are SNHLY and FYNNEI. Trimming took 6 bases from V and 12 from J; bases not matched to a gene: 15. The CDR3 nucleotides are TGTGCCAGCAGCGGCGGGCGGCCTACAGGGGGGCAACTGTTTTTT. Residues: CASSGGRPTGGQLFF.

The chain recombines TRBV6-4 with TRBJ2-1; 8 bases map to TRBD2. V lost 3 bases to trimming and J lost 8 bases; unmatched junction nucleotides: 12. There are 16 residues in the CDR3. Germline lookup yields CDR1 MRHNA and CDR2 SNTAGT. The CDR3 nucleotides read TGTGCCAGCAGTGATTCTAGCGGGCGTGTGGTGGATGAGCAGTTCTTC. As protein: CASSDSSGRVVDEQFF.

The V call is TRBV29-1, the J call TRBJ1-1; tentative D call: TRBD1 (5 bases). The CDR3 length is 13 residues. The germline CDR1 and CDR2 sequences are SQVTM and ANQGSEA. Trimming pared 4 bases from V and 2 bases from J, leaving 11 bases between. Written as DNA, the CDR3 is TGCAGCGTTGTTCCCGACAGCAACACTGAAGCTTTCTTT. Its protein product is CSVVPDSNTEAFF. Full variable domain (missing parts from reference TRBV29-1 and TRBJ1-1): SAVISQKPSRDICQRGTSLTIQCQVDSQVTMMFWYRQQPGQSLTLIATANQGSEATYESGFVIDKFPISRPNLTFSTLTVSNMSPEDSSIYLCSVVPDSNTEAFFGQGTRLTVV.

The rearrangement joins TRBV6-5 to TRBJ1-4; D not resolved. V gave up 4 bases and J gave up 10 bases, with 13 bases separating them. Germline values: CDR1 MNHEY, CDR2 SVGAGI. The CDR3 totals 13 residues. CDR3 DNA sequence: TGTGCCAGCAGTTCTCCCACGGGTGGAAAACTGTTTTTT. Residues: CASSSPTGGKLFF.

The rearrangement uses TRBV19 and TRBJ2-6, with TRBD2 as a possible D gene (9 bases). Trimming shortened V by 3 bases and J by 0 bases, and 30 bases separated the two germline ends. Germline-derived CDR1 and CDR2 are LNHDA and SQIVND (reference sequence). The CDR3 consists of 23 residues. CDR3 in DNA: TGTGCCAGTAGTATGCAGAGGACAGGGCTTTTCAATAGCGGGGGCTCTGGGGCCAACGTCCTGACTTTC. Amino acid sequence: CASSMQRTGLFNSGGSGANVLTF.

The chain joins TRBV9 to TRBJ2-1; a weak D match, TRBD2 (5 bases). CDR1 is SGDLS, CDR2 YYNGEE, per germline. The CDR3 is 15 residues long. V lost 0 bases and J lost 9, with 16 bases in between. CDR3 DNA: TGTGCCAGCAGCGTAGGAGGTAGCCCCCGGGGTGAGCAGTTCTTC. Encoded protein: CASSVGGSPRGEQFF.